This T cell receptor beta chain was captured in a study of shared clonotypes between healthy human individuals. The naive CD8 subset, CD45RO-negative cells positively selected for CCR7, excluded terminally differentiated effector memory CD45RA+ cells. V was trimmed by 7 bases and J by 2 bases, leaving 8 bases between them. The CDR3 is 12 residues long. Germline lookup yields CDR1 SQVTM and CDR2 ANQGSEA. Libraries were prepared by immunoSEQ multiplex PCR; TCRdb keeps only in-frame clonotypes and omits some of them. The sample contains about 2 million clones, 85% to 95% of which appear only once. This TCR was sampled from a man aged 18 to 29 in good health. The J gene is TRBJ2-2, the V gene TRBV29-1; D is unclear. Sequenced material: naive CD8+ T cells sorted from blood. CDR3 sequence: CSAWVNTGELFF. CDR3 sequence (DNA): TGCAGCGCTTGGGTCAACACCGGGGAGCTGTTTTTT.